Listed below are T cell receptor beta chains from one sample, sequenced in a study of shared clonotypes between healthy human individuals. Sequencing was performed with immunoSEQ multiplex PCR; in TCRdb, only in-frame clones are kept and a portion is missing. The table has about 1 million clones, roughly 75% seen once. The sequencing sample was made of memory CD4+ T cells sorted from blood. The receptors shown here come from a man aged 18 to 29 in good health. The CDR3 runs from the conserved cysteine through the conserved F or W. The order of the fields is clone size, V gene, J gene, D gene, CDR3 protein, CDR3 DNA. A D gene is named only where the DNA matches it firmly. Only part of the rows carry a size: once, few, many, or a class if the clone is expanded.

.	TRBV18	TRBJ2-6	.	CASSPPISGSGANVLTF	TGTGCCAGCTCACCACCGATATCAGGCTCTGGGGCCAACGTCCTGACTTTC
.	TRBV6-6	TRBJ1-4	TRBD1	CASSPRGQTNEKLFF	TGTGCCAGCAGTCCTAGGGGACAGACCAATGAAAAACTGTTTTTT
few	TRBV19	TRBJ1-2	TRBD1	CASSSQGAGYGYTF	TGTGCCAGTAGTTCACAGGGGGCCGGCTATGGCTACACCTTC
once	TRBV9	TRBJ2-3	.	CASSPQVSTDTQYF	TGTGCCAGCAGCCCCCAGGTGAGCACAGATACGCAGTATTTT
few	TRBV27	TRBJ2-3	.	CASSTGGTGTDTQYF	TGTGCCAGCAGCACGGGCGGGACGGGCACAGATACGCAGTATTTT
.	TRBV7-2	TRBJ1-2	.	CASSLRAGTTNYGYTF	TGTGCCAGCAGCCTGAGGGCAGGAACAACTAACTATGGCTACACCTTC
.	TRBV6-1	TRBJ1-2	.	CASSKQDQNYGYTF	TGTGCCAGCAGTAAACAGGATCAGAACTATGGCTACACCTTC
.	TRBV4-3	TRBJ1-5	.	CASSQEEWRGSLNQPQHF	TGCGCCAGCAGCCAAGAGGAGTGGAGGGGCTCCCTCAATCAGCCCCAGCATTTT
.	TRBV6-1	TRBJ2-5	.	CASSAAGGAGETQYF	TGTGCCAGCAGTGCGGCCGGGGGCGCGGGAGAGACCCAGTACTTC
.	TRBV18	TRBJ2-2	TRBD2	CASSATSGSSTGELFF	TGTGCCAGCTCAGCTACTAGCGGGAGTTCCACCGGGGAGCTGTTTTTT
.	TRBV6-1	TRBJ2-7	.	CASSERQFYEQYF	TGTGCCAGCAGTGAACGGCAGTTCTACGAGCAGTACTTC
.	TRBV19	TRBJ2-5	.	CASSNPKEGETQYF	TGTGCCAGTAGTAATCCCAAGGAGGGAGAGACCCAGTACTTC
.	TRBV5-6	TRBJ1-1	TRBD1	CASSGNRGLGTEAFF	TGTGCCAGCAGCGGCAACAGGGGGCTTGGCACTGAAGCTTTCTTT
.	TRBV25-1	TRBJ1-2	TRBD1	CASSGDRGDYGYTF	TGTGCCAGCAGTGGGGACAGGGGCGACTATGGCTACACCTTC
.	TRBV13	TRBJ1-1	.	CASSLLDSKTEAFF	TGTGCCAGCAGCTTACTGGACAGTAAAACTGAAGCTTTCTTT
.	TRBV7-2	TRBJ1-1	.	CASSSGTLSFNTEAFF	TGTGCCAGCAGTTCCGGGACACTTAGTTTTAACACTGAAGCTTTCTTT
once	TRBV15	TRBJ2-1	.	CATSSPGTPWVEQFF	TGTGCCACCAGCTCTCCCGGGACCCCCTGGGTTGAGCAGTTCTTC
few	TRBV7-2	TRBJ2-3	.	CASSLVLAWGKDTQYF	TGTGCCAGCAGCTTAGTTCTAGCGTGGGGCAAAGATACGCAGTATTTT
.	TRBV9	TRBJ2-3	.	CASSPGPADTQYF	TGTGCCAGCAGCCCCGGACCGGCGGATACGCAGTATTTT
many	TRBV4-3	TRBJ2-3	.	CASSQELLRNTQYF	TGCGCCAGCAGCCAAGAGTTGCTACGTAATACGCAGTATTTT
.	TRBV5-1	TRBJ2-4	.	CASSLAVGAKNIQYF	TGCGCCAGCAGCTTGGCCGTTGGAGCCAAAAACATTCAGTACTTC
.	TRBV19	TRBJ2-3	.	CASSTDSHPVTDTQYF	TGTGCCAGTAGTACAGACAGCCACCCGGTGACAGATACGCAGTATTTT